This entry is about one TCR beta chain. This CDR3 is 15 amino acids long. V dropped 2 bases and J dropped 7 bases, with 15 bases sitting between them. In germline, CDR1 is LGHDT, CDR2 YNNKEL (reference sequence). This record comes from a study of blood T cell repertoires in COVID-19. As for the study in general: From the United States, Italy and Spain came samples of acute and convalescent COVID-19. In each case, the material was cDNA or gDNA derived from T cells, B-cell-depleted T cells, or PBMCs.

The Seattle patients joined while their infection was active and were tracked longitudinally afterward. As handled by the study authors: Estimation of nucleated cell counts relied on the amplification of reference gene primers. Assay: immunoSEQ multiplex PCR; the TCRdb copy retains only in-frame clones and omits some. Clonal size and the V and J genes are those of that table, whereas D and trimming came from the DNA. The sample lists about 210,000 clones; around 80% were seen once. The chain carries TRBV3-1 (or the pseudogene TRBV3-2) and TRBJ1-5; possible D gene TRBD1, 5 bases. The clonotype originates from a woman aged 80 or older with COVID-19, enrolled during active disease. The sequencing input was peripheral blood. The CDR3 loop reads CASSQRTGAEQPQHF. Here the CDR3 DNA reads TGTGCCAGCAGCCAACGCACAGGTGCAGAGCAGCCCCAGCATTTT.